This TCR beta chain derives from a study of regulatory T cells in long-lasting Graves disease. Study conclusions and caveats: There was favoring of TRBV28, TRBJ1-2 and TRBJ2-5 in persistent disease.

The CDR3 consists of 13 residues. Germline V gene sequence: CDR1 SQVTM, CDR2 ANQGSEA. V gave up 7 bases and J gave up 6 bases; unmatched junction bases: 10. This clonotype occurred a few times. Antigen: not known. Sample time point: newly diagnosed GD, antithyroid drugs for less than 3 months. The TCR library used RNA extracted from PBMCs. CDR3-region Arm-PCR and iRepertoire HTBI primers produced the TCR beta libraries. TCRdb passed the multiplex PCR reads through MiXCR, listing each CDR3 protein once. The sample has a few hundred thousand distinct CDR3 sequences, about an eighth seen once. This sample also belongs to another study, concerning T cells in Graves' hyperthyroidism and ophthalmopathy. From that report: The HTBI primer set was used in a first-round RT-PCR of the TCR CDR3.

The chain uses TRBV29-1 and TRBJ1-1, with TRBD1 matching 8 bases. The sequencing here drew on peripheral blood mononuclear cells (PBMCs), taken at new diagnosis, from a patient treated with antithyroid drugs. The sequence was collected from a young woman with Graves disease. CDR3 in DNA: TGCAGCGGGACCCAGGGGGCTATCCCTGAAGCTTTCTTT. Residues: CSGTQGAIPEAFF.